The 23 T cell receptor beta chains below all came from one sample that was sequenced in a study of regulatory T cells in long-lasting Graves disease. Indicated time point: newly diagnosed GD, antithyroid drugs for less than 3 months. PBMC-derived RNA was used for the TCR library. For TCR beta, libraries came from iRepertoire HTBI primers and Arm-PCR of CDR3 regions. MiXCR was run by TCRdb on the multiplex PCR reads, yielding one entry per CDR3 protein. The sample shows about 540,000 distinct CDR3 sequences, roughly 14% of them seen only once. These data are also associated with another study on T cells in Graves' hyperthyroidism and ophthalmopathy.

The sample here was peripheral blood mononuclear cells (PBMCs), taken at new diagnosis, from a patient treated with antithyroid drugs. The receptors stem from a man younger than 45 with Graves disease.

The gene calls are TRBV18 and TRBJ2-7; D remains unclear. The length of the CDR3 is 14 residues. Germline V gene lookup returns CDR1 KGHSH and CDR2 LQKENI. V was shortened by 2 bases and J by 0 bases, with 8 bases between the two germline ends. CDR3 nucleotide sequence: TGTGCCAGCTCACCAACTATGAGCTCCTACGAGCAGTACTTC. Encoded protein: CASSPTMSSYEQYF.

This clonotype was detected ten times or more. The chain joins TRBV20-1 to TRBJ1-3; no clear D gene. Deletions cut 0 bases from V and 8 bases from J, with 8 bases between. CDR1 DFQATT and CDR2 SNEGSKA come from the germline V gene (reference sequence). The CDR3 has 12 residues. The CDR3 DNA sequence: TGCAGTGCTAGAGACGGGCGCCACACCATATATTTT. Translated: CSARDGRHTIYF.

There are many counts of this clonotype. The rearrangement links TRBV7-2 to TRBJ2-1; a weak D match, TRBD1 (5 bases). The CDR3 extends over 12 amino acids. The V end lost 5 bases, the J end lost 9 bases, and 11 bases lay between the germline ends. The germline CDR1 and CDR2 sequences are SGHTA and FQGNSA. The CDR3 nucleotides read TGTGCCAGCAGCCCGAATCAGGGTGAGCAGTTCTTC. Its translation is CASSPNQGEQFF.

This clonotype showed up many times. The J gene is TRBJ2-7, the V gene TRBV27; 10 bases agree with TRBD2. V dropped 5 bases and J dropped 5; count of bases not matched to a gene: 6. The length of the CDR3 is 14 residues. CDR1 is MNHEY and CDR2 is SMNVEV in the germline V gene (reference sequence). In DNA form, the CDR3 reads TGTGCCAGCAGTAGATCTAGCGGGAGAAACGAGCAGTACTTC. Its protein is CASSRSSGRNEQYF.

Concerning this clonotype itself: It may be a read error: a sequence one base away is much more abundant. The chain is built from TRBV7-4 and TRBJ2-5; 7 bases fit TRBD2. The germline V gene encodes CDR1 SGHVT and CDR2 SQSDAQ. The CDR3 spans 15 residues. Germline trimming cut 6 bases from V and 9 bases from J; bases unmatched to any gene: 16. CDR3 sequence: CASSEGAGDEEAQYF. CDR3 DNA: TGTGCCAGCAGTGAAGGGGCGGGAGACGAGGAGGCCCAGTACTTC.

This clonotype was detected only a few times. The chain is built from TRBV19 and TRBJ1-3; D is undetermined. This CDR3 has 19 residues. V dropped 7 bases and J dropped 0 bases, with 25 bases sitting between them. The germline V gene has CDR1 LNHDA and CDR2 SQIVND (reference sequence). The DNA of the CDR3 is TGTGCCAGTACGAAAGAGACACAATACCGAGAAAGCTCTGGAAACACCATATATTTT. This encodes CASTKETQYRESSGNTIYF.

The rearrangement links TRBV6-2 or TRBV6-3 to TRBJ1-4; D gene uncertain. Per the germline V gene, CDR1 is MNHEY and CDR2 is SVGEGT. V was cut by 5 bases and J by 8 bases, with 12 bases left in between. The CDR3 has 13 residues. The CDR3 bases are TGTGCCAGCAGTATACGGGAGGAGGAAAAACTGTTTTTT. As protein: CASSIREEEKLFF.

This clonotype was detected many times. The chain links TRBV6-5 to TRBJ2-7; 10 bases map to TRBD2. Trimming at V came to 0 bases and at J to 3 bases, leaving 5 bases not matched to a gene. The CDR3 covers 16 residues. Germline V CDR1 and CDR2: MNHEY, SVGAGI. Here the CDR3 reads CASSYSTASGSYEQYF. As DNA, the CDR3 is TGTGCCAGCAGTTACTCGACAGCTAGCGGGAGCTACGAGCAGTACTTC.

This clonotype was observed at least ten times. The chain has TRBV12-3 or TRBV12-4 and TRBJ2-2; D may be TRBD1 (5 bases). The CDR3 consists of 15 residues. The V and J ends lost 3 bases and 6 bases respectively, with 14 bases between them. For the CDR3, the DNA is TGTGCCAGCAGTTTGGTGGCAGGGTGGGCCGGGGAGCTGTTTTTT. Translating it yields CASSLVAGWAGELFF.

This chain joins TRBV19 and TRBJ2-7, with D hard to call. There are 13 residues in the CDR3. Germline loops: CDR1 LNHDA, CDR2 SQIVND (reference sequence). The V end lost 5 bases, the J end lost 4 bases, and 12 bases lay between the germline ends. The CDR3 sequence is CASSHQKGYEQYF. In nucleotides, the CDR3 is TGTGCCAGTAGTCATCAGAAAGGGTACGAGCAGTACTTC.

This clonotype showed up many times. The chain's CDR3 is CASNGPLEGEQYF. CDR3 coding DNA: TGTGCCAGCAATGGGCCCCTGGAGGGCGAGCAGTACTTC. J is TRBJ2-7 and V is TRBV2; tentatively, D is TRBD2 (6 bases). The germline CDR1 and CDR2 sequences are SNHLY and FYNNEI. The CDR3 spans 13 residues. Trimming removed 7 bases at V and 6 bases at J, with 16 bases between. Variable domain in full (rest from reference TRBV2 and TRBJ2-7): EPEVTQTPSHQVTQMGQEVILRCVPISNHLYFYWYRQILGQKVEFLVSFYNNEISEKSEIFDDQFSVERPDGSNFTLKIRSTKLEDSAMYFCASNGPLEGEQYFGPGTRLTVT.

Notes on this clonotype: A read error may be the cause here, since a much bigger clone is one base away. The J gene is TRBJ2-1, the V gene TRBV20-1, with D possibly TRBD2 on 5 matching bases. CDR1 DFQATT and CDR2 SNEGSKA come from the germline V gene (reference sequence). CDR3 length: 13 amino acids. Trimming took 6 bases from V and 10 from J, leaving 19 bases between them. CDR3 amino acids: CSANPDSAYEQFF. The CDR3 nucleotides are TGCAGTGCAAACCCGGACTCCGCGTACGAGCAGTTCTTC.

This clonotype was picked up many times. CDR3 sequence: CASSYLSGSIGETQYF. The CDR3 DNA sequence: TGCGCCAGCAGCTACCTATCGGGGTCAATTGGGGAGACCCAGTACTTC. The V gene is TRBV5-1, the J gene TRBJ2-5, with a weak D call TRBD2 (5 bases). The CDR3 runs to 16 residues. Germline CDR1 SGHRS, CDR2 YFSETQ. The V gene lost 3 bases and the J gene lost 5 bases, with 20 bases spanning the gap.

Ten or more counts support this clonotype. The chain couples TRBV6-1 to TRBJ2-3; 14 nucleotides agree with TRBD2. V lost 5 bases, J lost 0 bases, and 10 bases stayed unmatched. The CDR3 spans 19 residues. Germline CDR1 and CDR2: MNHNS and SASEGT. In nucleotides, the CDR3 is TGTGCCAGCAGTCACCCGGGACTAGCGGGAGCAGGTAGCACAGATACGCAGTATTTT. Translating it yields CASSHPGLAGAGSTDTQYF.

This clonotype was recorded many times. CDR3 DNA sequence: TGTGCCCTTGGGACTAGCGGGAAGGGGGAGCTGTTTTTT. As protein: CALGTSGKGELFF. The rearrangement links TRBV12-3 or TRBV12-4 to TRBJ2-2; 13 nucleotides match TRBD2. The CDR3 extends over 13 amino acids. With V trimmed by 11 bases and J by 8 bases, 5 bases remained unmatched.

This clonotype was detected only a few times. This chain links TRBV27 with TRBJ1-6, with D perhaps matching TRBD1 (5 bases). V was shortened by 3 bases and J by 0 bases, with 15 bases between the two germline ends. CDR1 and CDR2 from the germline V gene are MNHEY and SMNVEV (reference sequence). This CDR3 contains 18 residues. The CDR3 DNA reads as TGTGCCAGCAGTTTGGCGGGGCCCAGGATCTCCTATAATTCACCCCTCCACTTT. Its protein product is CASSLAGPRISYNSPLHF.

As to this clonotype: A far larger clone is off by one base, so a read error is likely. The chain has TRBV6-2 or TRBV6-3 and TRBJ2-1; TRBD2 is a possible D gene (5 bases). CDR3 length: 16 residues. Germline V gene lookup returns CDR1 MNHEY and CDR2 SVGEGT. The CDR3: CASSDSSIGESDEQFF. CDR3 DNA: TGTGCCAGCAGTGACTCGAGTATCGGGGAGAGCGATGAGCAGTTCTTC.

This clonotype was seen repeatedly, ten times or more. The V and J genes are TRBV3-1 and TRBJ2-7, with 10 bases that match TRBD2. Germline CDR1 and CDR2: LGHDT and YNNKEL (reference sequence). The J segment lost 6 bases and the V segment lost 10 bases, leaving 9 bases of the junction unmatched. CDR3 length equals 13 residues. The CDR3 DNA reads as TGTGCCACCGAACTAGCGGGATTTGGCGAGCAGTACTTC. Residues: CATELAGFGEQYF.

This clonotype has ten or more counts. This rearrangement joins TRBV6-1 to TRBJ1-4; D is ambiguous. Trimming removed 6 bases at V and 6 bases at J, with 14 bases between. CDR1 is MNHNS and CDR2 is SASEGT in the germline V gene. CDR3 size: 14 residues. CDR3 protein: CASRLDRGDEKLFF. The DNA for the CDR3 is TGTGCCAGCAGACTCGACCGGGGAGATGAAAAACTGTTTTTT.

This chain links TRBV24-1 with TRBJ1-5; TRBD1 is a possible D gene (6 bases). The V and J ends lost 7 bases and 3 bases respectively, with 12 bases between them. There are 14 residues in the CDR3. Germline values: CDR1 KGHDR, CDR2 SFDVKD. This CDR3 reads CATSPGVNNQPQHF. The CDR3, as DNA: TGTGCCACCAGCCCAGGGGTGAACAATCAGCCCCAGCATTTT.

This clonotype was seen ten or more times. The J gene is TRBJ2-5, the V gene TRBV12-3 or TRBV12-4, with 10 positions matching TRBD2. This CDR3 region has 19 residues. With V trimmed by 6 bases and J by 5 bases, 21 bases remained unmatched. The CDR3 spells CASSRKPPKREGTSETQYF. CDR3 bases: TGTGCCAGCAGCCGTAAACCCCCTAAGCGGGAGGGTACGTCGGAGACCCAGTACTTC.

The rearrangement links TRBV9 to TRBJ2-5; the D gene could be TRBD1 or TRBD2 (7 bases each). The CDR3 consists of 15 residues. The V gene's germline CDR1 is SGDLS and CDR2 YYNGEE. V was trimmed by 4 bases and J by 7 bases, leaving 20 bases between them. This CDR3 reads CASSPSRGRGGTQYF. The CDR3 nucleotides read TGTGCCAGCAGCCCCAGCAGGGGGAGGGGAGGGACCCAGTACTTC.

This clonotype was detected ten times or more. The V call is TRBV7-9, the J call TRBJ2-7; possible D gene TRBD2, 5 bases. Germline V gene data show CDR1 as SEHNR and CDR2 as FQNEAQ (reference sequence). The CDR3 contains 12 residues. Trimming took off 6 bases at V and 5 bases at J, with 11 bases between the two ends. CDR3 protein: CASSSERDEQYF. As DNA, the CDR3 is TGTGCCAGCAGTAGTGAGAGGGACGAGCAGTACTTC. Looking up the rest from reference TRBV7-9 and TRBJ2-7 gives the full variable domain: DTGVSQNPRHKITKRGQNVTFRCDPISEHNRLYWYRQTLGQGPEFLTYFQNEAQLEKSRLLSDRFSAERPKGSFSTLEIQRTEQGDSAMYLCASSSERDEQYFGPGTRLTVT.